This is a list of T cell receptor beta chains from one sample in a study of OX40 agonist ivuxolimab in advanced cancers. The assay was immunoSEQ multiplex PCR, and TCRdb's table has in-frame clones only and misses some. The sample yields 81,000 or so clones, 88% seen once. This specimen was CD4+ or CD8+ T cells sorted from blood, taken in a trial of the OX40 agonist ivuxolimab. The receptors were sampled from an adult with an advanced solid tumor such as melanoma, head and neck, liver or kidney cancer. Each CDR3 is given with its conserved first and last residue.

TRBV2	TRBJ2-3	CASSGVVGASTQYF
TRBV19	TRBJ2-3	CASSIAATDTQYF
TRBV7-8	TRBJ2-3	CAGSLDRMYTQYF
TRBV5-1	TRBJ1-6	CASSLERNSPLHF
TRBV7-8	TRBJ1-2	CASSLVAGGAQGYTF
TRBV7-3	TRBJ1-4	CASSPSGKVGEKLFF
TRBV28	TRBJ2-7	CASSSWTGWAYEQYF
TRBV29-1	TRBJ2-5	CSVGSMETQYF
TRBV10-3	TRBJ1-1	CAISSGSGVGTEAFF
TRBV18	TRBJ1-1	CASSPAPDGNTEAFF
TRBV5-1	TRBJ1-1	CASSLEDSLNTEAFF
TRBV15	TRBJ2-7	CATSRLHGTVFPEQYF
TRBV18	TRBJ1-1	CASFGEGNTEAFF
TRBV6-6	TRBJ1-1	CASRHLQMGVTEAFF
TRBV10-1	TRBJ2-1	CASSESLTLREQFF
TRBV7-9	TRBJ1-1	CASTSWGEAFF